This T cell receptor (beta chain) came from a study of CD8 T cells in ankylosing spondylitis. Study-level findings and limits: Ankylosing spondylitis blood appeared to carry a characteristic TCR beta motif of eight or nine highly homologous variants. The clones that were linked to disease were reported to be significantly enriched in matched synovial fluid samples from ankylosing spondylitis patients.

Scientists made TCR beta libraries using quantitative 5'-RACE with molecular barcodes. One entry per CDR3 protein results from TCRdb running MiXCR on the 5' RACE reads. The sample contains 340,000 or so distinct CDR3 sequences, about 14% of which appear only once. This clonotype was seen many times. Its antigen is not identified. Per germline, CDR1 SGHRS and CDR2 YFSETQ. The CDR3 covers 11 residues. Trimming removed 5 bases from V and 4 bases from J, with 6 bases in between. The receptor was derived from a male donor with ankylosing spondylitis or in good health (not recorded which). The sample taken for sequencing was blood, either unsorted or a sorted T cell fraction (not recorded which). The rearrangement uses TRBV5-1 and TRBJ1-2; D unresolved. Written as DNA, the CDR3 is TGCGCCAGCAGTTCCCTCTATGGCTACACCTTC. Its translation: CASSSLYGYTF.